This TCR beta chain was captured by sequencing in a study of cytomegalovirus exposure and HLA in healthy donors. The study ran its PCR with 60 Vbeta and 13 Jbeta primers. This table comes from immunoSEQ multiplex PCR, and its TCRdb copy is limited to in-frame clones, with some not included. This repertoire shows about 160,000 clones, about 75% found once; its top ten account for around 3%. The germline V and J ends were trimmed by 4 bases and 2 bases, with 9 bases remaining between them. This CDR3 spans 14 amino acids. Germline V CDR1 and CDR2: KGHSH, LQKENI. The sequence came from a woman between 50 and 59 years old in good health and CMV-seropositive. The chain couples TRBV18 to TRBJ2-1; D is undetermined. The sample taken for sequencing was PBMCs. The CDR3, as DNA: TGTGCCAGCTCACAGGAGCTCCCCTACAATGAGCAGTTCTTC. Protein sequence: CASSQELPYNEQFF.